The rows below give T cell receptor beta chains drawn from one sample of a study of T-cell memory formation after mild COVID-19. Via MiXCR, TCRdb re-called the 5' RACE reads, giving one row per CDR3 protein. The data hold roughly 600,000 distinct CDR3 sequences, with roughly 18% observed a single time. Material for sequencing was PBMCs or a T cell subset sorted from them (not recorded which). The receptors originated from an adult woman who had mild COVID-19 (a few samples of this study predate the infection). Cell type and time point are not known. The CDR3 runs from the conserved cysteine through the conserved F or W. A D gene is named only where the DNA matches it firmly. Expanded clones get a size class; other rows say once, few or many, or leave the size out.

D	V	size	J	CDR3	DNA
-	TRBV27	few	TRBJ1-1	CASSDHQGYTEAFF	TGTGCCAGCAGTGACCACCAGGGGTACACTGAAGCTTTCTTT
-	TRBV4-3	-	TRBJ2-2	CASSQDWGELFF	TGCGCCAGCAGCCAAGATTGGGGGGAGCTGTTTTTT
-	TRBV3-1	few	TRBJ1-4	CASSRPEERELFF	TGTGCCAGCAGCCGCCCCGAGGAGCGGGAACTGTTTTTT
TRBD1	TRBV20-1	few	TRBJ1-5	CSATAGTGVRQPQHF	TGCAGTGCAACCGCCGGGACAGGGGTTCGTCAGCCCCAGCATTTT
TRBD1	TRBV9	few	TRBJ1-2	CASSVAGDRGGRGYTF	TGTGCCAGCAGCGTAGCTGGAGACAGGGGCGGACGTGGCTACACCTTC
-	TRBV20-1	-	TRBJ2-5	CSARDLSMAGQQETQYF	TGCAGTGCTAGAGATCTCTCGATGGCGGGACAGCAAGAGACCCAGTACTTC
TRBD1	TRBV7-8	-	TRBJ1-1	CASSRRDRGNTEAFF	TGTGCCAGCAGCCGTAGGGACAGGGGAAACACTGAAGCTTTCTTT
-	TRBV12-3/TRBV12-4	-	TRBJ2-7	CASTPDPFHEQYF	TGTGCCAGCACTCCGGACCCCTTCCACGAGCAGTACTTC
TRBD2	TRBV5-1	few	TRBJ2-7	CASNPSGSYEQYF	TGCGCCAGCAATCCTAGCGGCTCCTACGAGCAGTACTTC
-	TRBV20-1	few	TRBJ2-7	CSALPYRYEQYF	TGCAGTGCCCTACCCTACCGATACGAGCAGTACTTC
-	TRBV24-1	many	TRBJ2-3	CATSEETGTGDTQYF	TGTGCCACCAGTGAGGAGACCGGGACGGGAGATACGCAGTATTTT
-	TRBV7-9	-	TRBJ1-6	CASRGTADNSPLHF	TGTGCCAGCAGAGGGACGGCAGATAATTCACCCCTCCACTTT
TRBD1	TRBV20-1	-	TRBJ2-7	CSARAYRGLSYEQYF	TGCAGTGCTAGGGCTTATAGGGGGCTGTCCTACGAGCAGTACTTC
-	TRBV7-8	-	TRBJ2-5	CASSVQRTQYF	TGTGCCAGCAGCGTTCAGCGGACCCAGTACTTC
-	TRBV5-1	-	TRBJ2-7	CASSPRQPGSYEQYF	TGCGCCAGCAGCCCTCGGCAGCCAGGCTCCTACGAGCAGTACTTC
-	TRBV24-1	-	TRBJ1-2	CATSDPYMNGYTF	TGTGCCACCAGTGACCCTTACATGAATGGCTACACCTTC
-	TRBV3-1	few	TRBJ2-4	CASSHQGANIQYF	TGTGCCAGCAGCCATCAGGGCGCGAACATTCAGTACTTC
-	TRBV5-1	few	TRBJ2-2	CASSLAEADTGELFF	TGCGCCAGCAGCTTGGCCGAAGCAGACACCGGGGAGCTGTTTTTT
-	TRBV24-1	few	TRBJ2-1	CATQSGNEQFF	TGTGCCACCCAGTCGGGTAATGAGCAGTTCTTC
-	TRBV6-2/TRBV6-3	few	TRBJ1-1	CASKWQGPSNTEAFF	TGTGCCAGCAAATGGCAGGGGCCTTCGAACACTGAAGCTTTCTTT
TRBD1	TRBV7-2	-	TRBJ2-7	CASSLDSGTGNYEQYF	TGTGCCAGCAGCTTAGATTCAGGGACAGGTAACTACGAGCAGTACTTC
TRBD2	TRBV24-1	few	TRBJ2-1	CATSDLSGTSGGYNEQFF	TGTGCCACCAGTGATTTGTCCGGGACTAGCGGAGGCTACAATGAGCAGTTCTTC
TRBD1	TRBV20-1	-	TRBJ1-2	CSARSPIDRGPYGYTF	TGCAGTGCTAGAAGCCCTATAGACAGGGGCCCGTATGGCTACACCTTC
-	TRBV27	once	TRBJ1-3	CASSPLGPGNTIYF	TGTGCCAGCAGTCCTTTGGGCCCAGGAAACACCATATATTTT
-	TRBV29-1	-	TRBJ1-4	CSVLGVDSQGSMMRKLFF	TGCAGCGTCCTCGGCGTGGACAGCCAGGGATCAATGATGAGGAAACTGTTTTTT
-	TRBV24-1	-	TRBJ2-2	CATRVNTGELFF	TGTGCCACCAGGGTGAACACCGGGGAGCTGTTTTTT
-	TRBV12-3/TRBV12-4	once	TRBJ1-2	CASSLAGEHSYGYTF	TGTGCCAGCAGTTTGGCGGGGGAGCATTCCTATGGCTACACCTTC
-	TRBV4-1	few	TRBJ1-5	CASSQRTVSSNQPQHF	TGCGCCAGCAGCCAGAGGACAGTAAGTAGCAATCAGCCCCAGCATTTT
-	TRBV18	many	TRBJ1-2	CASSRQYGYTF	TGTGCCAGCTCAAGACAGTATGGCTACACCTTC
-	TRBV4-1	many	TRBJ2-3	CASSQPTGPRADTQYF	TGCGCCAGCAGCCAACCTACAGGGCCCCGGGCAGATACGCAGTATTTT
-	TRBV3-1	-	TRBJ2-5	CASSQELGAAQETQYF	TGTGCCAGCAGCCAAGAGTTAGGAGCCGCTCAAGAGACCCAGTACTTC
TRBD2	TRBV6-2/TRBV6-3	-	TRBJ2-1	CASSTIELAVSSSYNEQFF	TGTGCCAGCAGTACGATCGAACTAGCGGTTTCAAGCTCCTACAATGAGCAGTTCTTC
TRBD1	TRBV29-1	-	TRBJ2-7	CSATGTGNYEQYF	TGCAGCGCAACCGGGACAGGGAACTACGAGCAGTACTTC
-	TRBV11-2	many	TRBJ2-1	CASISAREYGDEQFF	TGTGCCAGCATCTCCGCCAGGGAATATGGGGATGAGCAGTTCTTC
-	TRBV7-2	-	TRBJ2-7	CASRPVQGRPPYEQYF	TGTGCCAGCAGACCCGTTCAGGGACGGCCCCCATACGAGCAGTACTTC
-	TRBV6-5	many	TRBJ2-5	CASSYGRISFF	TGTGCCAGCAGTTACGGACGGATCAGTTTCTTC
-	TRBV7-9	few	TRBJ2-1	CASSLSLRGPYNEQFF	TGTGCCAGCAGCTTATCTCTTCGAGGCCCCTACAATGAGCAGTTCTTC
-	TRBV20-1	-	TRBJ2-7	CSVFRGGVPREQYF	TGCAGTGTTTTCAGGGGGGGAGTACCTCGGGAGCAGTACTTC
TRBD2	TRBV6-2/TRBV6-3	few	TRBJ2-1	CASRTSGRFEQFF	TGTGCCAGCAGGACTAGCGGGAGGTTTGAGCAGTTCTTC